The clone carrying this TCR beta chain has just a few counts. The target antigen is unknown. TCRdb re-derived calls from the RT-PCR reads in MiXCR, one entry per CDR3 protein. This table has approximately 730,000 distinct CDR3 sequences, around 14% appearing once. This record belongs to a study of response to subunit inactivated influenza vaccine. General study points: It was the authors' suggestion that each seasonal influenza vaccination recruits few new T cells.

The ends were cut back, 5 bases at V and 0 bases at J, with 18 bases in the middle. The length of the CDR3 is 17 residues. Germline V lookup: CDR1 SGHTA, CDR2 FQGTGA. The genes are TRBV7-3 and TRBJ2-3; TRBD2 might be the D (6 bases). The material was PBMCs from blood, obtained about 14 days before vaccination. The sequence was obtained from a man aged 50 to 59 who received an inactivated influenza vaccine. The CDR3 nucleotides read TGTGCCAGCAGCCTACTGGGCGGGGCCGCTAGCACAGATACGCAGTATTTT. Its protein product is CASSLLGGAASTDTQYF.